Shown below are 4 T cell receptor beta chains from a single sample sequenced in a study of OX40 agonist ivuxolimab in advanced cancers. Assay: immunoSEQ multiplex PCR; the TCRdb copy retains only in-frame clones and omits some. The repertoire has 90,000 or so clones, 89% of them found once; the top ten carry 0.3% to 0.4%. The source was CD4+ or CD8+ T cells sorted from blood, collected in a trial of the OX40 agonist ivuxolimab. The receptors were gathered from an adult with an advanced solid tumor such as melanoma, head and neck, liver or kidney cancer.

This clone has only one observation. V gene TRBV5-1 combines with J gene TRBJ2-7; TRBD2 aligns across 8 bases. The CDR3 spans 13 residues. V was clipped by 4 bases and J by 6 bases; unmatched bases: 6. Germline V lookup: CDR1 SGHRS, CDR2 YFSETQ. For the CDR3, the DNA is TGCGCCAGCAGCCAAGGGCGGGAGGCCGAGCAGTACTTC. Translating it yields CASSQGREAEQYF.

V usage is TRBV7-2 and J usage is TRBJ1-2; 10 bases fit TRBD1. Germline CDR1 reads SGHTA; CDR2 reads FQGNSA. V lost 4 bases to trimming and J lost 3 bases; unmatched junction nucleotides: 2. This CDR3 has 14 residues. The CDR3 spells CASSSGTGDYGYTF. CDR3 sequence (DNA): TGTGCCAGCAGCTCAGGGACAGGGGACTATGGCTACACCTTC.

This clone was detected once. The rearrangement links TRBV5-1 to TRBJ1-2; 7 nucleotides agree with TRBD1. CDR1 is SGHRS, CDR2 YFSETQ, per germline. J lost 10 bases, V lost 4 bases, and 16 bases had no gene match. This CDR3 is built from 15 residues. In DNA, the CDR3 is TGCGCCAGCAGCCCGCTTCAGGGGACAGTAAACAACTACACCTTC. Amino acid sequence: CASSPLQGTVNNYTF.

The chain uses TRBV4-2 and TRBJ2-7; TRBD2 aligns across 11 bases. Germline lookup yields CDR1 LGHNA and CDR2 YNFKEQ. V gave up 3 bases and J gave up 0 bases; unmatched junction bases: 4. The CDR3 has 16 residues. The CDR3 DNA sequence: TGTGCCAGCAGCCATTCGACTAGCGGGGCCTCCTACGAGCAGTACTTC. Its protein product is CASSHSTSGASYEQYF.